One and the same sample provided the 23 T cell receptor beta chains below, sequenced in a study of blood T cell repertoires in COVID-19. TCRdb's copy holds only in-frame clones and misses some; the assay was immunoSEQ multiplex PCR. Seen here are about 230,000 clones, approximately 88% observed once, and the top ten hold approximately 2.3%. The sample consisted of PBMCs or T cells enriched from blood (not recorded which). All receptors derive from a woman aged 40 to 55 with acute COVID-19.

This clone was seen once. The chain links TRBV7-2 to TRBJ2-3; 7 nucleotides line up with TRBD1. The V and J ends lost 2 bases and 4 bases, in that order; junction bases with no gene match: 6. Germline CDR1 is SGHTA and CDR2 is FQGNSA. This CDR3 contains 15 residues. The CDR3 DNA sequence: TGTGCCAGCAGCTTACAGGGGGTGGGTGCAGATACGCAGTATTTT. Amino acid sequence: CASSLQGVGADTQYF.

The V and J genes are TRBV7-9 and TRBJ1-4, with D unresolved. This CDR3 contains 13 residues. V was pared by 5 bases and J by 5 bases, with 9 bases between. Germline assignment: CDR1 SEHNR and CDR2 FQNEAQ (reference sequence). CDR3 region: CASSPGPNEKLFF. CDR3 nucleotide sequence: TGTGCCAGCAGCCCTGGGCCCAATGAAAAACTGTTTTTT.

The chain employs TRBV9 and TRBJ2-5; D gene uncertain. Germline V gives CDR1 SGDLS, CDR2 YYNGEE. The V gene lost 0 bases and the J gene lost 9 bases, with 18 bases spanning the gap. The CDR3 sequence is 15 residues long. For the CDR3, the DNA is TGTGCCAGCAGCGTAGATCTGGGCAGTTCGTCGCCCCAGTACTTC. It translates to CASSVDLGSSSPQYF.

In this sample, this clone turned up a few times. This rearrangement joins TRBV7-2 to TRBJ1-1; 8 positions match TRBD1. Germline CDR1 SGHTA, CDR2 FQGNSA. The CDR3 totals 15 residues. With 10 bases clipped from V and 5 bases from J, the junction kept 15 bases outside the gene matches. The DNA for the CDR3 is TGTGCCATCAAAGCTCCCCAACAGGGGGGGACTGAAGCTTTCTTT. Translating gives CAIKAPQQGGTEAFF.

This clone was counted only a few times. The rearrangement joins TRBV2 to TRBJ1-6, with D unclear. V gave up 6 bases and J gave up 7 bases, with 10 bases separating them. The germline V gene has CDR1 SNHLY and CDR2 FYNNEI. The CDR3 covers 13 residues. The CDR3 DNA sequence: TGTGCCAGCAGGGAGGAGTTCAATTCACCCCTCCACTTT. Translation: CASREEFNSPLHF.

The CDR3 sequence is CASSSSMHIQYF. The CDR3 coding sequence is TGTGCCAGCAGCTCTAGTATGCACATTCAGTACTTC. The chain uses TRBV4-2 and TRBJ2-4; no clear D. The germline V and J ends were trimmed by 5 bases and 8 bases, with 10 bases remaining between them. CDR1 LGHNA and CDR2 YNFKEQ come from the germline V gene. The CDR3 is 12 residues long.

The chain joins TRBV4-3 to TRBJ1-4; TRBD1 matches at 8 bases. Per germline, CDR1 LGHNA and CDR2 YSLEER. The CDR3 has 14 residues. V trimming: 6 bases; J trimming: 8 bases; junction bases outside the gene matches: 8. CDR3 amino acids: CASRAGGVGEKLFF. CDR3 in DNA: TGCGCCAGCAGGGCAGGGGGCGTTGGGGAAAAACTGTTTTTT.

The rearrangement joins TRBV5-6 to TRBJ2-1, with 8 bases identical to TRBD2. Germline CDR1 SGHDT, CDR2 YYEEEE. With 6 bases clipped from V and 2 bases from J, the junction kept 7 bases outside the gene matches. The CDR3 sequence is 15 residues long. CDR3 sequence (DNA): TGTGCCAGCACCAAAGTAGCGGGAACCTACAATGAGCAGTTCTTC. It codes for CASTKVAGTYNEQFF.

This chain uses TRBV6-2 or TRBV6-3 with TRBJ2-7; D is unresolved. V dropped 4 bases and J dropped 3 bases, with 4 bases sitting between them. Germline loops: CDR1 MNHEY, CDR2 SVGEGT. This CDR3 region has 11 residues. Written as DNA, the CDR3 is TGTGCCAGCAGTTCCCTCTACGAGCAGTACTTC. It translates to CASSSLYEQYF.

The rearrangement uses TRBV7-9 and TRBJ2-2; D might be TRBD2 (6 bases). V was trimmed by 7 bases and J by 6 bases, leaving 15 bases between them. The CDR3 covers 14 residues. Germline lookup yields CDR1 SEHNR and CDR2 FQNEAQ (reference sequence). The CDR3 reads CASKWRDKAGELFF. The CDR3 DNA reads TGTGCCAGCAAATGGCGGGATAAGGCCGGGGAGCTGTTTTTT. The full variable domain, rest sourced from reference TRBV7-9 and TRBJ2-2, is DTGVSQNPRHKITKRGQNVTFRCDPISEHNRLYWYRQTLGQGPEFLTYFQNEAQLEKSRLLSDRFSAERPKGSFSTLEIQRTEQGDSAMYLCASKWRDKAGELFFGEGSRLTVL.

The chain has TRBV5-6 and TRBJ1-6, with D unresolved. The CDR3 contains 14 residues. V lost 2 bases, J lost 9 bases, and 12 bases lay in between. Germline V lookup: CDR1 SGHDT, CDR2 YYEEEE. The CDR3 loop is CASSFGLGGSPLHF. The CDR3 bases are TGTGCCAGCAGCTTCGGACTGGGAGGTTCACCCCTCCACTTT.

V is TRBV7-2 and J is TRBJ1-3, with D hard to call. Germline CDR1 and CDR2: SGHTA and FQGNSA. With 3 bases removed from V and 2 bases from J, the gap between germline ends came to 14 bases. There are 16 residues in the CDR3. CDR3 nucleotide sequence: TGTGCCAGCAGCTTCCGGCAGGCCCTCGCTGGAAACACCATATATTTT. Amino acid sequence: CASSFRQALAGNTIYF.

This chain joins TRBV9 and TRBJ1-5; 9 positions agree with TRBD1. Germline V gives CDR1 SGDLS, CDR2 YYNGEE. The V segment lost 2 bases and the J segment 5 bases; nucleotides outside the gene matches: 8. The CDR3 has 16 residues. CDR3 sequence (DNA): TGTGCCAGCAGCGTTTTACAGGGGGCCAAACATCAGCCCCAGCATTTT. Amino acid sequence: CASSVLQGAKHQPQHF. Supplemented by reference TRBV9 and TRBJ1-5, the full variable domain reads DSGVTQTPKHLITATGQRVTLRCSPRSGDLSVYWYQQSLDQGLQFLIQYYNGEERAKGNILERFSAQQFPDLHSELNLSSLELGDSALYFCASSVLQGAKHQPQHFGDGTRLSIL.

The rearrangement joins TRBV3-1 (or the pseudogene TRBV3-2) to TRBJ2-4; 7 bases match TRBD2. CDR1 is LGHDT and CDR2 is YNNKEL in the germline V gene (reference sequence). V lost 0 bases and J lost 13; bases outside the gene matches: 6. CDR3 length equals 13 residues. The CDR3 DNA is TGTGCCAGCAGCCAAGACCAACAGCGGGGACAGTACTTC. It encodes CASSQDQQRGQYF.

The chain couples TRBV10-1 to TRBJ2-4; D possibly corresponds to TRBD2 (7 bases). The germline gives CDR1 WNHNN, CDR2 SYGVQD (reference sequence). V lost 8 bases to trimming and J lost 0 bases, with 17 bases between them. This CDR3 region has 16 residues. CDR3 sequence reads: CASLPEGGVAKNIQYF. CDR3 coding DNA: TGCGCCAGCTTACCAGAAGGGGGGGTAGCCAAAAACATTCAGTACTTC.

The V call is TRBV27, the J call TRBJ1-6, with D possibly being TRBD1 (5 bases). Trimming left V 3 bases short and J 10 bases short, with 13 bases between. This CDR3 contains 14 residues. The germline CDR1 and CDR2 sequences are MNHEY and SMNVEV (reference sequence). Here the CDR3 reads CASSFQGSRSPLHF. The CDR3 DNA reads as TGTGCCAGCAGTTTTCAGGGTTCCAGGTCACCCCTCCACTTT.

The chain has TRBV10-3 and TRBJ1-1; 9 bases fit TRBD1. V lost 6 bases, J lost 3 bases, and 5 bases stayed unmatched. The CDR3 covers 14 residues. CDR1 and CDR2 from the germline V gene are ENHRY and SYGVKD. The CDR3 sequence is CAIRIQGADTEAFF. DNA of the CDR3: TGTGCCATCAGGATACAGGGGGCGGACACTGAAGCTTTCTTT.

The chain couples TRBV24-1 to TRBJ1-1; D gene uncertain. V dropped 5 bases and J dropped 1 base, with 13 bases sitting between them. The CDR3 loop spans 15 amino acids. Germline values: CDR1 KGHDR, CDR2 SFDVKD. This CDR3 reads CATSVSYGGNTEAFF. The DNA of the CDR3 is TGTGCCACCAGTGTCTCATACGGAGGGAACACTGAAGCTTTCTTT.

The V gene is TRBV19, the J gene TRBJ2-2; weak D call: TRBD1 (5 bases). The CDR3 has 14 residues. The germline gives CDR1 LNHDA, CDR2 SQIVND (reference sequence). Trimming removed 4 bases at V and 1 base at J, with 7 bases between. The CDR3 nucleotides are TGTGCCAGTAGTAACCAGGGGAACACCGGGGAGCTGTTTTTT. Its translation: CASSNQGNTGELFF.

A word on this clone: The sample has other DNA sequences that encode this CDR3 too. The CDR3 loop reads CASSRGGSSYNEQFF. CDR3 nucleotides: TGTGCCAGCTCCCGCGGGGGGAGCTCCTACAATGAGCAGTTCTTC. V usage is TRBV18 and J usage is TRBJ2-1, with 8 positions matching TRBD2. The CDR3 has 15 residues. CDR1 and CDR2 (germline): KGHSH, LQKENI. Trimming took 6 bases from V and 0 from J; bases not matched to a gene: 4.

The rearrangement uses TRBV15 and TRBJ1-1; D not certain. The V end lost 0 bases, the J end lost 8 bases, and 7 bases lay between the germline ends. Germline assignment: CDR1 LNHNV and CDR2 YYDKDF (reference sequence). This CDR3 contains 12 residues. The CDR3 sequence: CATSRDIGEAFF. The CDR3, as DNA: TGTGCCACCAGCAGAGATATCGGGGAAGCTTTCTTT.

The chain carries TRBV3-1 (or the pseudogene TRBV3-2) and TRBJ2-1, with TRBD2 matching over 10 bases. J lost 7 bases, V lost 3 bases, and 6 bases had no gene match. Per germline, CDR1 LGHDT and CDR2 YNNKEL (reference sequence). The CDR3 contains 15 residues. In DNA, the CDR3 is TGTGCCAGCAGCCAGGATCTAGCGGGGGTAAATGAGCAGTTCTTC. It specifies CASSQDLAGVNEQFF.

The rearrangement uses TRBV3-1 (or the pseudogene TRBV3-2) and TRBJ2-2; D might be TRBD2 (5 bases). The V end was cut by 0 bases, the J end by 5 bases, with 10 bases between. This CDR3 has 15 amino acids. In germline, CDR1 is LGHDT, CDR2 YNNKEL (reference sequence). This chain's CDR3 is CASSQDPPGTGELFF. The CDR3, as DNA: TGTGCCAGCAGCCAAGATCCCCCGGGGACCGGGGAGCTGTTTTTT.